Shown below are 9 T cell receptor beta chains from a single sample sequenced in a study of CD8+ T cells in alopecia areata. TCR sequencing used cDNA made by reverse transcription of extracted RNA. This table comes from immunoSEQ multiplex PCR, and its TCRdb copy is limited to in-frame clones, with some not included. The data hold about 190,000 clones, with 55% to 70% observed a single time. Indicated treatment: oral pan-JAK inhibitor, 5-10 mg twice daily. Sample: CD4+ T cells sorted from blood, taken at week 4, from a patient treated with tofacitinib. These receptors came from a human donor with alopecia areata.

This CDR3 is CASATGQGAEKLFF. The CDR3 DNA is TGTGCCAGCGCCACCGGACAGGGGGCGGAAAAACTGTTTTTT. The chain couples TRBV6-5 to TRBJ1-4, with 11 positions matching TRBD1. The V gene's germline CDR1 is MNHEY and CDR2 SVGAGI. The CDR3 contains 14 residues. The V segment lost 8 bases and the J segment 8 bases; nucleotides outside the gene matches: 7.

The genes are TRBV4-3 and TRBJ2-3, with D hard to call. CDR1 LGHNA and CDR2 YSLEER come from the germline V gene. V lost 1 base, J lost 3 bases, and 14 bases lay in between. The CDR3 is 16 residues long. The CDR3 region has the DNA TGCGCCAGCAGCCAAGTATTGCGCGGTTGGACAGATACGCAGTATTTT. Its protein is CASSQVLRGWTDTQYF.

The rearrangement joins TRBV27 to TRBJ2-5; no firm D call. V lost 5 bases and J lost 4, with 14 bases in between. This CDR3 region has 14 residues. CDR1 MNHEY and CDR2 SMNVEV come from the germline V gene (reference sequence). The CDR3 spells CASSSHRRGETQYF. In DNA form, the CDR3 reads TGTGCCAGCAGTAGCCACCGTAGAGGAGAGACCCAGTACTTC.

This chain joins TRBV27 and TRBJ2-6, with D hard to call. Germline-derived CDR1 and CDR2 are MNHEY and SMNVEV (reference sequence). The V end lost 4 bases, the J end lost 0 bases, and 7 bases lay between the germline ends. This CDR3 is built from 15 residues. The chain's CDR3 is CASSSMGSGANVLTF. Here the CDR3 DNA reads TGTGCCAGCAGTTCCATGGGCTCTGGGGCCAACGTCCTGACTTTC.

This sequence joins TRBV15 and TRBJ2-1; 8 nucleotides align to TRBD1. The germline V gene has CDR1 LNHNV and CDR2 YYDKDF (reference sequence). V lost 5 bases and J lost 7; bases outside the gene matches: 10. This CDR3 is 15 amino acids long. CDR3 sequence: CATSVYPTGGNEQFF. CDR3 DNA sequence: TGTGCCACCAGCGTATATCCAACAGGGGGTAATGAGCAGTTCTTC. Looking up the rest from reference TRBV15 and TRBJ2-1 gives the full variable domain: DAMVIQNPRYQVTQFGKPVTLSCSQTLNHNVMYWYQQKSSQAPKLLFHYYDKDFNNEADTPDNFQSRRPNTSFCFLDIRSPGLGDTAMYLCATSVYPTGGNEQFFGPGTRLTVL.

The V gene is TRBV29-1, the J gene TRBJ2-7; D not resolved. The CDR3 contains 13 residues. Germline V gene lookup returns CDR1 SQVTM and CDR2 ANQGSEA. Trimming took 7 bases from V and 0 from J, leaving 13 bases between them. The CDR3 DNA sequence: TGCAGCGCTCACGAACCTCGCTCCTACGAGCAGTACTTC. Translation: CSAHEPRSYEQYF.

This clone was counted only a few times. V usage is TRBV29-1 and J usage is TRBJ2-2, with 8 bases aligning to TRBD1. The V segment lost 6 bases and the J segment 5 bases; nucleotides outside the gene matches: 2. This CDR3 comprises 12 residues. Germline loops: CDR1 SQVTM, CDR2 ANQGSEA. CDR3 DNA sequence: TGCAGCGTACGACAGGGGACCGGGGAGCTGTTTTTT. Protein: CSVRQGTGELFF.

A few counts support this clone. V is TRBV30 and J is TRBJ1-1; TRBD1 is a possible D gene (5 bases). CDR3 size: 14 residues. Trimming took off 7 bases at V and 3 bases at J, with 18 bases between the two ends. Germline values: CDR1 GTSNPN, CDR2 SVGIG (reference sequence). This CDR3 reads CALILDRGYTEAFF. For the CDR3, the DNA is TGTGCCTTGATCCTAGACAGAGGATACACTGAAGCTTTCTTT. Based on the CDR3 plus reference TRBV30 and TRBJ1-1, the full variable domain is SQTIHQWPATLVQPVGSPLSLECTVEGTSNPNLYWYRQAAGRGLQLLFYSVGIGQISSEVPQNLSASRPQDRQFILSSKKLLLSDSGFYLCALILDRGYTEAFFGQGTRLTVV.

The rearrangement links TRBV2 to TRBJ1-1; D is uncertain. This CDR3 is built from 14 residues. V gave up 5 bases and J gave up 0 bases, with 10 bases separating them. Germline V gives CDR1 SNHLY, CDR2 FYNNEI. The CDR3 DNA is TGTGCCAGCAGTAGGGAACAGCTGAACACTGAAGCTTTCTTT. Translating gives CASSREQLNTEAFF.